The present TCR beta chain was sequenced within a study of tumor-infiltrating lymphocytes in primary liver carcinoma (TCRdb year 2017). Broadly, across the study: Hepatocellular carcinoma (four) or combined HCC and intrahepatic cholangiocarcinoma (one) was present in the five patients, who were three men and two women aged 30 to 69 years. A total of 35 specimens from 5 patients underwent TCRbeta repertoire sequencing, comprising 25 or so tumor regions, 5 adjacent noncancerous liver tissues and 5 peripheral blood samples. Roughly 3.65 to 7.13 million productive TCRbeta reads were obtained per sample, and no significant difference in read depth was found between tissue types. The five patients had tumors of stage T1-T3 N0M0, with maximum diameters ranging from 4.2 to 10 cm. The study combined TCRbeta repertoire sequencing, expression microarrays and whole-exome sequencing across five regions of each liver tumor, with adjacent normal tissue and blood. Repertoires from technical replicates were highly reproducible, with mean shared-clone rates approximately 0.88 and correlation coefficients above 0.98. Points the paper makes about the study in general: With just 4 to 6 patients in the study, the authors point out that the findings should be validated in a larger study. Comparison of CD4+ and CD8+ T cell repertoires was precluded by the use of bulk unsorted samples. Only the TCR beta chain was sequenced, so true repertoire diversity is likely underestimated because unpaired alpha chains were not captured. A significantly larger repertoire fraction was made up by the top 250 clones in tumors than in blood (p = 0.039). Pairs of tumor regions showed greater repertoire overlap (mean roughly 35%) than tumor-adjacent pairs (approximately 17%) or tumor-blood pairs (roughly 15%), which is consistent with antigen-driven expansion.

Using a constant-region primer and ProtoScript II reverse transcriptase, TCRbeta-specific cDNA was reverse-transcribed from around 500 ng total RNA. The TCRbeta libraries were prepared through three rounds of nested multiplex PCR following a slightly modified ARM-PCR procedure. The first two PCR rounds used multiplex TRBV1-TRBV30 forward primers with a Cbeta reverse primer, each for 10 cycles. Sample barcodes and Illumina adapters were attached in a final 25-cycle PCR using Deep VentR polymerase. Before sequencing, amplicons of 200-500 bp were gel-purified using a QIAquick gel extraction kit. An Illumina HiSeq 2500 was used to sequence the TCRbeta amplicons with 250-bp paired-end reads. The study's own analysis went as follows. Reads were quality-trimmed with Trimmomatic v0.33, and paired reads were merged with FLASH v1.2.11 to recover full CDR3 sequences. V, D and J germline segments were assigned to the rearranged TCRbeta sequences using MiGEC v1.2.1b. VDJtools v1.0.0 computed clonotype statistics and Shannon-Wiener diversity indices. Except for diversity analysis, only the 250 most abundant clonotypes of each sample were used in subsequent analyses to reduce sampling bias. TCRdb trimmed public reads at Q25 via fastp, called clones via MiXCR and kept in-frame beta chains. Every CDR3 protein is listed once, alongside the most common genes and DNA of its rows. V and J calls and clone size were set by TCRdb, not the authors. Counted in this sample were about 96,000 distinct CDR3 sequences; around 70% of them appeared once. Together, the top ten hold around 25% of the sample.

This clonotype was recorded many times. Its binding antigen is unknown. No base qualities exist here, and no much larger clone lies one base off it. Total RNA and DNA were co-extracted from around 18-30 mg of bulk tissue with the AllPrep DNA/RNA mini kit, without cell sorting. A few patients with histopathologically diagnosed primary liver carcinoma underwent surgical resection in China between November 2015 and March 2016. Patients had chronic HBV infection and were treatment-naive at sampling. Pieces of fresh tumor and adjacent tissue were cut in half, with one half kept in RNAlater at -80 degrees C and the other half sent for histology. The CDR3 contains 13 residues, cysteine and phenylalanine counted. Of all the DNA, just the CDR3 is kept, 39 bases in frame from base 1. V sheds 8 bases and J sheds 5 bases, leaving 15 bases between their ends. As encoded in the germline V gene (reference sequence), CDR1 is MNHNY while CDR2 is SVGAGI.

Sequences were obtained from tumor-adjacent normal liver tissue. The receptor was isolated from a middle-aged man with primary liver carcinoma and hepatitis B virus infection. The rearrangement joined TRBV6-6 to TRBJ1-2, with TRBD1 as a weak D call on 5 bases. The sequence in DNA is TGTGCCAGCGGGACTATCGAGGGTTATGGCTACACCTTC. This gives the protein CASGTIEGYGYTF.